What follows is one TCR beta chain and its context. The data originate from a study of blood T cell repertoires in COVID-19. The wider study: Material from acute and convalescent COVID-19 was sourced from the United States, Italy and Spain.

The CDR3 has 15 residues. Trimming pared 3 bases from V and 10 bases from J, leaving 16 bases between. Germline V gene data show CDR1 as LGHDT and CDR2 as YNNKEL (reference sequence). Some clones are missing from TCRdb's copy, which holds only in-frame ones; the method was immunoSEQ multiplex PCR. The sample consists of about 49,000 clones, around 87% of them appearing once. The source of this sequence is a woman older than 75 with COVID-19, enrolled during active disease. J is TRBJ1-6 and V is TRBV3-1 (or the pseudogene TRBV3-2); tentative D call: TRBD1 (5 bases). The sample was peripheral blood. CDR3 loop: CASSHTGDGYSPLHF. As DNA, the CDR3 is TGTGCCAGCAGCCACACGGGGGACGGGTACTCACCCCTCCACTTT.